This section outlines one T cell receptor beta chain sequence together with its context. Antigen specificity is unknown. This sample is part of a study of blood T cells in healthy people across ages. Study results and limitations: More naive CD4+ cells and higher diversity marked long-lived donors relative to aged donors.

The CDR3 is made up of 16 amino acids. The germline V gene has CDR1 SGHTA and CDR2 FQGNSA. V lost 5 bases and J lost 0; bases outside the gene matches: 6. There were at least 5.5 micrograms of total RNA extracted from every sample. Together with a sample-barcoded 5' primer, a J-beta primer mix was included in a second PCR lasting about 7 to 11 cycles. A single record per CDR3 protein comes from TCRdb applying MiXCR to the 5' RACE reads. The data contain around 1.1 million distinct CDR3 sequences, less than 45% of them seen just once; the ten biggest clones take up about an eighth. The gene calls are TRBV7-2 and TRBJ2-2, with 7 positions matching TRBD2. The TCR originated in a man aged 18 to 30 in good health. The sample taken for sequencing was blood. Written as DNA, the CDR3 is TGTGCCAGCAGCCAAAAGGGACTAACGAACACCGGGGAGCTGTTTTTT. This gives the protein CASSQKGLTNTGELFF.